The following is a TCR beta chain sequence with its context. Its antigen is as yet unknown. Germline V CDR1 and CDR2: MNHNS, SASEGT. The CDR3 extends over 14 amino acids. Losses at the gene ends were 1 base for V and 9 bases for J; bases not matched to a gene: 3. Vbeta (60) and Jbeta (13) primers were used in the PCR. Profiling relied on immunoSEQ multiplex PCR, and the TCRdb table lists in-frame clones only, not all of them. Here the sample spans a few hundred thousand clones, approximately 80% being singletons. This sample stems from a study of cytomegalovirus exposure and HLA in healthy donors. Study overall: A prior study identified 100 million to 130 million unique TCR beta sequences from roughly 180 million T cells.

Study-level results: For most TCR beta V segments, an earlier analysis put the productive rate at about 87% or about 30% of the time. Later on, analysis showed that most CMV-associated TCR beta chains appeared to be HLA-restricted. HLA-A and HLA-B allele assignments for most subjects were reportedly predicted accurately using TCR beta sequences.

Sequencing was done on a sample of PBMCs. The chain has TRBV6-1 and TRBJ1-6; 7 nucleotides match TRBD1. This receptor was identified in a man aged 25 to 40 in good health and CMV-seronegative. DNA for the CDR3: TGTGCCAGCAGTGAAGAGGGGGCGTTTTCACCCCTCCACTTT. It encodes CASSEEGAFSPLHF.